This T cell receptor beta chain was identified during a study of cytomegalovirus exposure and HLA in healthy donors. 13 Jbeta primers and 60 Vbeta primers were used for the PCR. Clones were read by immunoSEQ multiplex PCR, and TCRdb kept only the in-frame ones, dropping some. The table includes more than 150,000 clones, over 65% detected once. Germline V gene lookup returns CDR1 MNHEY and CDR2 SVGAGI. Trimming pared 2 bases from V and 3 bases from J, leaving 13 bases between. This CDR3 has 15 residues. The source of this sequence is a man between 18 and 35 years old in good health and CMV-seronegative. The sequencing input was PBMCs. The chain uses TRBV6-5 and TRBJ1-2; D might be TRBD1 (5 bases). CDR3 loop: CASSYGATDHYGYTF. For the CDR3, the DNA is TGTGCCAGCAGTTACGGTGCGACAGACCACTATGGCTACACCTTC.